Reported below is one T cell receptor (beta chain). The data originate from a study of blood T cell repertoires in COVID-19. For the study at large: Material from acute and convalescent COVID-19 was sourced from the United States, Italy and Spain. From T cells, B-cell-depleted T cells, or PBMCs came the material, which was cDNA or gDNA.

Germline loops: CDR1 SGHKS, CDR2 YYEKEE (reference sequence). V was clipped by 2 bases and J by 5 bases; unmatched bases: 11. The CDR3 consists of 17 residues. The authors' processing: Cell counts per sample came from amplifying reference gene primers. Using immunoSEQ multiplex PCR, the repertoire was profiled, and TCRdb retains in-frame clones only, with some absent. That table gives V, J and clone size, and the DNA gave D and trimming. The table shows 95,000 to 120,000 clones, with over 75% occurring only once. Sequences were obtained from peripheral blood. The sequence was collected from a woman in her 70s with acute or convalescent COVID-19. V gene TRBV5-5 combines with J gene TRBJ2-2; 8 bases match TRBD1. The CDR3 loop is CASSFRKKTGVTGELFF. CDR3 DNA sequence: TGTGCCAGCAGCTTTCGGAAAAAGACAGGGGTTACCGGGGAGCTGTTTTTT.